This T cell receptor (beta chain) was captured by sequencing in a study of cytomegalovirus exposure and HLA in healthy donors. Study observations and caveats: Several of the most significant clusters appeared, in a later analysis, to be linked to common viral pathogens. In an earlier analysis, most TCR beta V segments were productive about 87% or about 30% of the time.

Note on this clone: Its target is not known.

Regarding donors, all were healthy bone marrow donors. The length of the CDR3 is 16 residues. V gave up 7 bases and J gave up 0 bases, with 15 bases separating them. Germline V gene lookup returns CDR1 MDHEN and CDR2 SYDVKM. The study ran its PCR with 60 Vbeta and 13 Jbeta primers. Some clones are missing from TCRdb's copy, which holds only in-frame ones; the method was immunoSEQ multiplex PCR. The sample includes 150,000 or so clones, around three quarters of them seen just once. This TCR was recovered from a male donor in good health and CMV-seronegative. The chain has TRBV28 and TRBJ1-4; no definite D call. The sample consisted of PBMCs. The CDR3 DNA reads as TGTGCCAGCAATTCGGGAGAACTGACAACTAATGAAAAACTGTTTTTT. Translated, it gives CASNSGELTTNEKLFF.